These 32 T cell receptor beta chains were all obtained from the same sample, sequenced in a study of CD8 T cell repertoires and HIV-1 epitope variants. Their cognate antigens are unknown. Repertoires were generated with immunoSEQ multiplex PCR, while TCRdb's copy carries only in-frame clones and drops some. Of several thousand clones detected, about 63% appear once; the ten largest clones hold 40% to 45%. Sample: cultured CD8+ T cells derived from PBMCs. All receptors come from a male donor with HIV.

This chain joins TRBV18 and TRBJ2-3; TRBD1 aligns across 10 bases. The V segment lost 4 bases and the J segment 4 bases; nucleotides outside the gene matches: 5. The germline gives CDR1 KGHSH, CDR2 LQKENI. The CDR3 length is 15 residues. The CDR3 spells CASSQPGQGPDTQYF. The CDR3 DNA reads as TGTGCCAGCTCACAGCCGGGACAGGGGCCAGATACGCAGTATTTT.

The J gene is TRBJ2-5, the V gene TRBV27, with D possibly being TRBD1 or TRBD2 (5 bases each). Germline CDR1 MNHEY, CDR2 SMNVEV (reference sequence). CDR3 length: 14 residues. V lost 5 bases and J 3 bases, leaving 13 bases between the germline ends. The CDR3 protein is CASSPWDLEETQYF. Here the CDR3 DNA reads TGTGCCAGCAGTCCATGGGACCTAGAAGAGACCCAGTACTTC.

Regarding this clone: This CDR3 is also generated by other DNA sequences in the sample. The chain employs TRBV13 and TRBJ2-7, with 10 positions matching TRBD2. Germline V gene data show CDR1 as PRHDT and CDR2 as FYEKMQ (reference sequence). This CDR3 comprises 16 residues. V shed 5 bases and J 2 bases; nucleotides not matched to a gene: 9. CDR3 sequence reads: CASSGSGTSVAYEQYF. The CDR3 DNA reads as TGTGCCAGCAGCGGATCCGGGACTAGCGTGGCCTACGAGCAGTACTTC.

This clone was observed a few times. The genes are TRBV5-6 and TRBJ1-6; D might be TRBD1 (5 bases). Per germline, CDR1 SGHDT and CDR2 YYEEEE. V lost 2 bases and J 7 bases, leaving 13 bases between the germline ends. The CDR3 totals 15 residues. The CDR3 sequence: CASSFLQGVNSPLHF. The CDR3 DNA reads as TGTGCCAGCAGCTTCCTCCAGGGCGTGAATTCACCCCTCCACTTT.

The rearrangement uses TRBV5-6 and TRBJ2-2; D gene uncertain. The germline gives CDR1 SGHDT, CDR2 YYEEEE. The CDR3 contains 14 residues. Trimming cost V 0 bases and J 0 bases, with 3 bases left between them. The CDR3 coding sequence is TGTGCCAGCAGCTTGGGGCCGAACACCGGGGAGCTGTTTTTT. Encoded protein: CASSLGPNTGELFF.

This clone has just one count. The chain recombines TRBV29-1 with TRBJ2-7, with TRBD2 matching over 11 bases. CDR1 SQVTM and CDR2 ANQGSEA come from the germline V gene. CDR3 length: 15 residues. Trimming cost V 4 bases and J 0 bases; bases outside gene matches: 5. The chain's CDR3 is CSVAGTSGFSYEQYF. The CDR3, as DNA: TGCAGCGTTGCGGGGACTAGCGGTTTCTCCTACGAGCAGTACTTC.

In DNA, the CDR3 is TGTGCCTGGAGGGAACCGGGACTAGCTCATGAGCAGTTCTTC. Amino acid sequence: CAWREPGLAHEQFF. This sequence joins TRBV30 and TRBJ2-1, with TRBD2 matching over 9 bases. The CDR3 is 14 residues long. Germline V gene sequence: CDR1 GTSNPN, CDR2 SVGIG (reference sequence). The V gene end was trimmed by 3 bases and the J gene end by 8 bases; junction bases not matched to a gene: 8.

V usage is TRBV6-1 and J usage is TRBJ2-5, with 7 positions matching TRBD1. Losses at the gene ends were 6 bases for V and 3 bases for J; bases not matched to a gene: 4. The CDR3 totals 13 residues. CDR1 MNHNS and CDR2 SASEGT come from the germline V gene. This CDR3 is CASRWTGEETQYF. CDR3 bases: TGTGCCAGCAGATGGACAGGCGAAGAGACCCAGTACTTC.

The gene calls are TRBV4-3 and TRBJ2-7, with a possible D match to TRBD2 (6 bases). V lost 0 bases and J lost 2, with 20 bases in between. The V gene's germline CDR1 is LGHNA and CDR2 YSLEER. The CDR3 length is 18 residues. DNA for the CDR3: TGCGCCAGCAGCCAAGATAGACCCACCGGGGGTCAAACCTACGAGCAGTACTTC. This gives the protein CASSQDRPTGGQTYEQYF.

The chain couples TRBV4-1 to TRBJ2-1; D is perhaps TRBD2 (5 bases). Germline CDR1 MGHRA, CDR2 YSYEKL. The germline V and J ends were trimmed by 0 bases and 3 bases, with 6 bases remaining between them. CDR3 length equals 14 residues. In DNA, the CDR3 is TGCGCCAGCAGCCAAGAAAGCGGCTACAATGAGCAGTTCTTC. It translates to CASSQESGYNEQFF.

The CDR3: CASSPSGEIATDTQYF. The CDR3 nucleotides read TGTGCCAGCAGCCCCTCAGGGGAGATCGCCACAGATACGCAGTATTTT. This sequence joins TRBV5-6 and TRBJ2-3; D is perhaps TRBD1 (6 bases). V shed 4 bases and J shed 2 bases, with 17 bases lying between them. The CDR3 loop spans 16 amino acids. The germline V gene encodes CDR1 SGHDT and CDR2 YYEEEE.

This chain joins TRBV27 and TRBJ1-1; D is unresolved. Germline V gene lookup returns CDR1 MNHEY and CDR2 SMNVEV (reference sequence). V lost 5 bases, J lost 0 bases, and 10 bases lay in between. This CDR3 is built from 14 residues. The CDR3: CASSQEVLNTEAFF. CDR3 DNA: TGTGCCAGCAGTCAGGAGGTCCTGAACACTGAAGCTTTCTTT.

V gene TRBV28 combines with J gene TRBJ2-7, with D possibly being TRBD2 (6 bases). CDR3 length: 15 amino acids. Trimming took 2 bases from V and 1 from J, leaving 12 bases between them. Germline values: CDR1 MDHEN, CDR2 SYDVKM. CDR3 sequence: CASSLRATSSYEQYF. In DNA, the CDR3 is TGTGCCAGCAGTTTAAGGGCGACTAGTTCCTACGAGCAGTACTTC. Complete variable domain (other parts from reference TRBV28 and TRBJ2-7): DVKVTQSSRYLVKRTGEKVFLECVQDMDHENMFWYRQDPGLGLRLIYFSYDVKMKEKGDIPEGYSVSREKKERFSLILESASTNQTSMYLCASSLRATSSYEQYFGPGTRLTVT.

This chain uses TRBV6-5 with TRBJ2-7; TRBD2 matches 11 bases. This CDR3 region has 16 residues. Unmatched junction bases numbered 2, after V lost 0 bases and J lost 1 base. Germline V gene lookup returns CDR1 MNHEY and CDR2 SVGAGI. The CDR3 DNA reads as TGTGCCAGCAGTTACTCGACTAGCGGGGCATCCTACGAGCAGTACTTC. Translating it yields CASSYSTSGASYEQYF.

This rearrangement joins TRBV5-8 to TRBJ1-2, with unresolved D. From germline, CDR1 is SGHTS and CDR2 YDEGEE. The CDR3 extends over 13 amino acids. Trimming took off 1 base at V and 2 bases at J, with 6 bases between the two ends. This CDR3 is CASSLLNNYGYTF. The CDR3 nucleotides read TGTGCCAGCAGCTTGCTAAACAACTATGGCTACACCTTC. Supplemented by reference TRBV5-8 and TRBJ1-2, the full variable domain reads EAGVTQSPTHLIKTRGQQATLRCSPISGHTSVYWYQQALGLGLQFLLWYDEGEERNRGNFPPRFSGRQFPNYSSELNVNALELEDSALYLCASSLLNNYGYTFGSGTRLTVV.

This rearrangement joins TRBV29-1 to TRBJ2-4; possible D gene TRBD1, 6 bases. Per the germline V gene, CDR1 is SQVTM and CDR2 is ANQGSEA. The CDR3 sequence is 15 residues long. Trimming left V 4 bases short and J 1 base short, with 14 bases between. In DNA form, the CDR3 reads TGCAGCGTTGGATTCGCGCAGGGGGCCAAAAACATTCAGTACTTC. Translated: CSVGFAQGAKNIQYF.

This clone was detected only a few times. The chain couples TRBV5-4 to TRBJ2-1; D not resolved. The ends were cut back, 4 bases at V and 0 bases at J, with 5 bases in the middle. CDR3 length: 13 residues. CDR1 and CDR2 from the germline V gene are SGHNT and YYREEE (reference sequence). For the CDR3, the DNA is TGTGCCAGCAGCGGTAGCTCCTACAATGAGCAGTTCTTC. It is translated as CASSGSSYNEQFF. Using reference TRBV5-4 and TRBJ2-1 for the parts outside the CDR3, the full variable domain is ETGVTQSPTHLIKTRGQQVTLRCSSQSGHNTVSWYQQALGQGPQFIFQYYREEENGRGNFPPRFSGLQFPNYSSELNVNALELDDSALYLCASSGSSYNEQFFGPGTRLTVL.

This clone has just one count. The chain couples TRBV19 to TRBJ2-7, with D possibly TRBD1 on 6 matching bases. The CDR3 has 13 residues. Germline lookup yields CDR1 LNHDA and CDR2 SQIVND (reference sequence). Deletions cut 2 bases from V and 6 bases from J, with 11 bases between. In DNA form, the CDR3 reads TGTGCCAGTAGTATAATACAGGGATCCGAGCAGTACTTC. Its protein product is CASSIIQGSEQYF.

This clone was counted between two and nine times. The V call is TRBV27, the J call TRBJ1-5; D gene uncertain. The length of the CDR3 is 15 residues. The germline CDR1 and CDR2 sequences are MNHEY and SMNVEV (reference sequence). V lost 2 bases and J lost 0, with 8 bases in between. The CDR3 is CASSLDGDSNQPQHF. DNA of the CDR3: TGTGCCAGCAGTTTAGACGGAGATAGCAATCAGCCCCAGCATTTT.

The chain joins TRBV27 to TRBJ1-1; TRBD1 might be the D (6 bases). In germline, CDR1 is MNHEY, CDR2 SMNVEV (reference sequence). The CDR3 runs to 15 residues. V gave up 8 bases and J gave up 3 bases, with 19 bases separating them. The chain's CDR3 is CASLHTQGGDTEAFF. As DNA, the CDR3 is TGTGCCAGCCTTCATACACAGGGAGGAGACACTGAAGCTTTCTTT.

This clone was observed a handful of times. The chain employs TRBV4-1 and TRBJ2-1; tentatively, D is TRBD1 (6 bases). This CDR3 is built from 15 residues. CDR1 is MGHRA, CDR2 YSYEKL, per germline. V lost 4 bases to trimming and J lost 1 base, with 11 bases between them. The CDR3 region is CASSRSQGSYNEQFF. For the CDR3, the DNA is TGCGCCAGCAGCCGCTCTCAGGGGTCCTACAATGAGCAGTTCTTC.

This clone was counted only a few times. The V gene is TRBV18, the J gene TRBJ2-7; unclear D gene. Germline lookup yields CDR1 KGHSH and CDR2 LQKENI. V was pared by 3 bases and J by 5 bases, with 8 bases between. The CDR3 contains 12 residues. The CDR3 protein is CASSPLTDEQYF. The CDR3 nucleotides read TGTGCCAGCTCACCCTTAACAGACGAGCAGTACTTC.

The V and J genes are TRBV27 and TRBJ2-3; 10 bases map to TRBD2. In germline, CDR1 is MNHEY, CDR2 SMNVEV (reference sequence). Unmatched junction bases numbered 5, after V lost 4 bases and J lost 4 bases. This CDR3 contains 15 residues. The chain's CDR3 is CASSYSGGAADTQYF. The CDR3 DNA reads TGTGCCAGCAGTTACAGCGGGGGGGCAGCAGATACGCAGTATTTT.

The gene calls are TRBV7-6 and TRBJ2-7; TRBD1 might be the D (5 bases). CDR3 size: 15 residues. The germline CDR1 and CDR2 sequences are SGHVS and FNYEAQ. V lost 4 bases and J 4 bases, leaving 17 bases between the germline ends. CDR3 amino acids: CASSSLKGRPYEQYF. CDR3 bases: TGTGCCAGCAGCTCCCTAAAGGGGCGTCCGTACGAGCAGTACTTC.

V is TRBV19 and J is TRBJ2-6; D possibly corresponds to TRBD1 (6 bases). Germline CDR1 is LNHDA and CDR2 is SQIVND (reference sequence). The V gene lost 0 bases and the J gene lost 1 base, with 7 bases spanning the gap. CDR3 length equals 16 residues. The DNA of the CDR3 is TGTGCCAGTAGTATAGATCAGGGGTCTGGGGCCAACGTCCTGACTTTC. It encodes CASSIDQGSGANVLTF.

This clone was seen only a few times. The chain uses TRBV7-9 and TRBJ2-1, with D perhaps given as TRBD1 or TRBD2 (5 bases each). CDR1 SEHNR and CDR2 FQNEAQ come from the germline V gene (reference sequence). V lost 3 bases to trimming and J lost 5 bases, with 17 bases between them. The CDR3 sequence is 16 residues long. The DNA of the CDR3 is TGTGCCAGCAGCTTCCATTTGAGGGGAGCAGACAATGAGCAGTTCTTC. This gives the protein CASSFHLRGADNEQFF.

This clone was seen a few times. The CDR3 is CASSQGQGDYEQYF. The DNA for the CDR3 is TGTGCCAGCAGCCAGGGACAGGGCGACTACGAGCAGTACTTC. The chain links TRBV13 to TRBJ2-7, with TRBD1 matching over 9 bases. The V gene's germline CDR1 is PRHDT and CDR2 FYEKMQ (reference sequence). The trim removed 5 bases at V and 3 bases at J, leaving 5 bases unmatched. The length of the CDR3 is 14 residues. Full variable domain (outside the CDR3, taken from reference TRBV13 and TRBJ2-7): AAGVIQSPRHLIKEKRETATLKCYPIPRHDTVYWYQQGPGQDPQFLISFYEKMQSDKGSIPDRFSAQQFSDYHSELNMSSLELGDSALYFCASSQGQGDYEQYFGPGTRLTVT.

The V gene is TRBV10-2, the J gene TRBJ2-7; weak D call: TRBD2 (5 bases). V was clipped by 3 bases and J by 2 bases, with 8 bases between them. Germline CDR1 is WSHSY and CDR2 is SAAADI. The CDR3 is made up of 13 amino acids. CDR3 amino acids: CASSETEAYEQYF. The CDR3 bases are TGCGCCAGCAGTGAAACGGAGGCCTACGAGCAGTACTTC.

DNA for the CDR3: TGCGCCAGCAGCCCATTTTCTCCCTCAGCCGAGCAGTACTTC. Translated, it gives CASSPFSPSAEQYF. V usage is TRBV5-1 and J usage is TRBJ2-7; D remains ambiguous. Germline assignment: CDR1 SGHRS and CDR2 YFSETQ. The germline V and J ends were trimmed by 4 bases and 6 bases, with 17 bases remaining between them. The CDR3 loop spans 14 amino acids.

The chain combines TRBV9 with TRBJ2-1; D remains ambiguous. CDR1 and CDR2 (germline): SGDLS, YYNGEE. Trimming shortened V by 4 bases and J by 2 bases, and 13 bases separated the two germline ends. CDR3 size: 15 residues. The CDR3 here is CASSPRLDAYNEQFF. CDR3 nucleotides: TGTGCCAGCAGCCCGCGACTTGATGCCTACAATGAGCAGTTCTTC.

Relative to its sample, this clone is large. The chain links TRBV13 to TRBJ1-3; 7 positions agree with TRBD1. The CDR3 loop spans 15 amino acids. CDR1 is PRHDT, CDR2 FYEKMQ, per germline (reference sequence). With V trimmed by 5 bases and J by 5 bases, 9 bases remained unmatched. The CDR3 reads CASSPDRDGRNTIYF. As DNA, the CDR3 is TGTGCCAGCAGCCCTGACAGGGACGGGCGAAACACCATATATTTT.

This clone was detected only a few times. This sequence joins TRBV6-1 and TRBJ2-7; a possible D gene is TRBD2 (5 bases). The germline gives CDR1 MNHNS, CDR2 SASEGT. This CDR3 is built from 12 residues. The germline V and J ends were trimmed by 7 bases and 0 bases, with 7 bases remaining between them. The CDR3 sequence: CASNGDSYEQYF. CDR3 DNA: TGTGCCAGCAACGGGGACTCCTACGAGCAGTACTTC.